The rows below give T cell receptor beta chains drawn from one sample of a study of CXCR3-negative and CXCR3-positive naive CD8 T cells. TCRdb reanalyzed the 5' RACE reads, giving one entry per CDR3 protein sequence and no DNA. There are about 130,000 distinct CDR3 sequences in the sample, with over 0.35% held by the top ten. The sample consisted of naive CXCR3+ CD8+ T cells from blood. The receptors were gathered from a human donor in good health. Some clones in this sample may be carry-over from other donors' samples. Both conserved end residues are part of each CDR3.

j_call v_call cdr3_aa
TRBJ2-7 TRBV20-1 CSARGVGREIEQYF
TRBJ2-3 TRBV7-3 CASSPFPADTQYF
TRBJ2-7 TRBV28 CASRGPDREYEQYF
TRBJ2-7 TRBV9 CASSPSGGYEQYF
TRBJ2-1 TRBV2 CASTEANEQFF
TRBJ2-7 TRBV19 CASSIGYEQYF
TRBJ2-2 TRBV6-2/TRBV6-3 CASSSWDLPNTGELFF
TRBJ2-1 TRBV25-1 CASYFGEEQFF
TRBJ2-1 TRBV2 CASSEPTSGQPEQFF
TRBJ2-5 TRBV7-6 CASSPLAGAETQYF
TRBJ2-7 TRBV29-1 CSVVTDSYEQYF
TRBJ1-1 TRBV29-1 CSAAGTGNTEAFF
TRBJ1-1 TRBV5-1 CASSLEDGAEAFF
TRBJ2-1 TRBV20-1 CSARDRESYNEQFF
TRBJ2-1 TRBV29-1 CSVEVTLAPYNEQFF
TRBJ2-3 TRBV29-1 CSESGDLTDTQYF
TRBJ1-1 TRBV20-1 CSARDFGRGNTEAFF